This T cell receptor beta chain was captured by sequencing in a study of blood T cell repertoires in COVID-19. About the study: Sites in the United States, Italy and Spain provided acute and convalescent COVID-19 samples. T cells, B-cell-depleted T cells, or PBMCs provided the cDNA or gDNA that served as material.

This clone came up once. Authors' data handling: Estimation of nucleated cell counts was performed using reference gene primer amplification. This table comes from immunoSEQ multiplex PCR, and its TCRdb copy is limited to in-frame clones, with some not included. The DNA gave D and trimming, while V, J and clone size come from that table. The table has 200,000 to 300,000 clones, over 70% seen once. The sample taken for sequencing was peripheral blood. This TCR came from a human donor in a cohort sampled during active COVID-19.

CDR3 loop: CASSQLAGDRTDTQYF. CDR3 nucleotide sequence: TGTGCCAGCAGCCAATTAGCGGGGGACCGCACAGATACGCAGTATTTT. V gene TRBV4-2 combines with J gene TRBJ2-3; TRBD2 matches at 9 bases. This CDR3 contains 16 residues. Germline V gene data show CDR1 as LGHNA and CDR2 as YNFKEQ. Trimming at V came to 2 bases and at J to 1 base, leaving 4 bases not matched to a gene.